This T cell receptor (beta chain) is drawn from a study of Ad26.COV2.S vaccination and SARS-CoV-2 variants. Findings of the study overall: Higher spike-specific TCR breadth was found in vaccine recipients than in placebo recipients.

Treatment defined: about 20 received Ad26.COV2.S at low or high dose, single or two shots; 5 received placebo; per-sample allocation not given. Collection of the samples took place on day 63 after the first injection of vaccine or placebo. On this clone: Its antigen is not known.

Only in-frame clones appear in the TCRdb table, and some are missing; sequencing was by immunoSEQ multiplex PCR. The profile shows 300,000 to 350,000 clones, 85% to 90% of them singletons. Per germline, CDR1 SQVTM and CDR2 ANQGSEA. V lost 0 bases, J lost 0 bases, and 3 bases stayed unmatched. CDR3 length: 16 residues. The receptor was isolated from a person aged 18 to 59 who received the Ad26.COV2.S COVID-19 vaccine or a placebo. The V and J genes are TRBV29-1 and TRBJ2-1, with TRBD2 matching over 9 bases. The sample in question was peripheral blood, obtained in a trial of Ad26.COV2.S vaccine versus placebo. The CDR3, as DNA: TGCAGCGTTGAAGAGGTTAGCGGGGGCTCCTACAATGAGCAGTTCTTC. Residues: CSVEEVSGGSYNEQFF.